The next 18 T cell receptor beta chains were all read from a single sample in a study of blood T cells in healthy people across ages. A second PCR of roughly 6 to 12 cycles used a sample-barcoded 5' primer and a J-beta primer mix. Using its own MiXCR run on the 5' RACE reads, TCRdb lists one record per CDR3 protein. The top ten clones hold around an eighth of a sample with 650,000 or so distinct CDR3 sequences, about 51% of them seen once. The specimen was blood. Receptors were obtained from a woman of 80 years or more in good health.

The chain recombines TRBV7-9 with TRBJ2-4; TRBD2 aligns across 8 bases. The CDR3 sequence is 14 residues long. CDR1 and CDR2 from the germline V gene are SEHNR and FQNEAQ (reference sequence). V shed 4 bases and J 11 bases; nucleotides not matched to a gene: 10. CDR3 DNA sequence: TGTGCCAGCAGCTCTCCGGGACTAGGGTGGTTTCAGTACTTC. It yields the protein CASSSPGLGWFQYF.

Concerning this clonotype itself: A much larger clone sits a single nucleotide away, making a read error possible. This chain joins TRBV29-1 and TRBJ2-5; D unclear. The germline V gene has CDR1 SQVTM and CDR2 ANQGSEA. The CDR3 has 13 amino acids. CDR3 in amino acids: CSLNTAYQGTQYF. The CDR3 coding sequence is TGCAGCTTAAACACAGCGTACCAAGGGACCCAGTACTTC.

The chain is built from TRBV6-5 and TRBJ1-1; a weak D match, TRBD1 (6 bases). V was shortened by 5 bases and J by 7 bases, with 8 bases between the two germline ends. The V gene's germline CDR1 is MNHEY and CDR2 SVGAGI. This CDR3 is built from 11 residues. CDR3 DNA: TGTGCCAGCAGTGGACAGTATGAAGCTTTCTTT. This gives the protein CASSGQYEAFF.

The chain couples TRBV7-6 to TRBJ2-3; TRBD2 might be the D (5 bases). Trimming shortened V by 1 base and J by 1 base, and 9 bases separated the two germline ends. Per the germline V gene, CDR1 is SGHVS and CDR2 is FNYEAQ. The CDR3 contains 15 residues. The CDR3 here is CASSLEIARTDTQYF. Here the CDR3 DNA reads TGTGCCAGCAGCTTAGAGATAGCGCGCACAGATACGCAGTATTTT. Using reference TRBV7-6 and TRBJ2-3 for the parts outside the CDR3, the full variable domain is GAGVSQSPRYKVTKRGQDVALRCDPISGHVSLYWYRQALGQGPEFLTYFNYEAQQDKSGLPNDRFSAERPEGSISTLTIQRTEQRDSAMYRCASSLEIARTDTQYFGPGTRLTVL.

This clonotype was observed a few times. V is TRBV20-1 and J is TRBJ2-1, with 9 positions matching TRBD2. Germline CDR1 and CDR2: DFQATT and SNEGSKA (reference sequence). Losses at the gene ends were 4 bases for V and 4 bases for J; bases not matched to a gene: 5. The CDR3 spans 14 residues. For the CDR3, the DNA is TGCAGTGCTATCGGCCTAGCGGGGTACAATGAGCAGTTCTTC. Translated: CSAIGLAGYNEQFF.

The chain combines TRBV4-2 with TRBJ2-5; 8 positions agree with TRBD2. The CDR3 is made up of 17 amino acids. J gave up 1 base and V 4 bases, and 11 bases lay outside the gene matches. The V gene's germline CDR1 is LGHNA and CDR2 YNFKEQ. CDR3: CASSRRGSGTSQETQYF. The CDR3 DNA reads TGTGCCAGCAGCCGGCGGGGTAGCGGGACCTCCCAAGAGACCCAGTACTTC.

This clonotype has just one count. The J gene is TRBJ2-7, the V gene TRBV10-3, with 9 bases identical to TRBD2. Germline loops: CDR1 ENHRY, CDR2 SYGVKD. The CDR3 is 15 residues long. V lost 2 bases to trimming and J lost 2 bases; unmatched junction nucleotides: 4. The CDR3 reads CAISEIAGEAYEQYF. The DNA for the CDR3 is TGTGCCATCAGTGAGATAGCGGGAGAGGCCTACGAGCAGTACTTC.

V gene TRBV9 combines with J gene TRBJ2-5; D possibly uses TRBD1 or TRBD2 (5 bases each). The V gene lost 0 bases and the J gene lost 1 base, with 13 bases spanning the gap. Germline V gene lookup returns CDR1 SGDLS and CDR2 YYNGEE. The CDR3 spans 16 residues. The CDR3 sequence is CASSVVGVGVQETQYF. CDR3 in DNA: TGTGCCAGCAGCGTAGTCGGGGTGGGGGTCCAAGAGACCCAGTACTTC.

This clonotype was seen at least ten times. The J gene is TRBJ1-5, the V gene TRBV6-5; D is uncertain. Germline CDR1 is MNHEY and CDR2 is SVGAGI. The CDR3 sequence is 13 residues long. V shed 4 bases and J shed 3 bases, with 7 bases lying between them. The CDR3: CASSFGINQPQHF. DNA of the CDR3: TGTGCCAGCAGTTTCGGCATCAATCAGCCCCAGCATTTT.

This clonotype was observed a handful of times. The CDR3 sequence is CASNRTIQTEGETQYF. The CDR3 DNA sequence: TGCGCCAGCAACCGGACGATCCAAACCGAAGGAGAGACCCAGTACTTC. This chain joins TRBV5-1 and TRBJ2-5; D is ambiguous. This CDR3 has 16 amino acids. Germline V gene lookup returns CDR1 SGHRS and CDR2 YFSETQ. Trimming pared 6 bases from V and 4 bases from J, leaving 22 bases between.

This clonotype was picked up many times. The chain links TRBV5-1 to TRBJ2-3; no clear D. CDR1 and CDR2 (germline): SGHRS, YFSETQ. CDR3 length equals 12 residues. The V end lost 3 bases, the J end lost 3 bases, and 5 bases lay between the germline ends. The CDR3 sequence is CASSYLTDTQYF. In DNA, the CDR3 is TGCGCCAGCAGCTACTTGACAGATACGCAGTATTTT.

The sample holds many counts of this clonotype. The rearrangement links TRBV9 to TRBJ1-4, with 9 bases that match TRBD1. V lost 1 base and J lost 5; bases outside the gene matches: 3. This CDR3 has 15 residues. Germline V gene lookup returns CDR1 SGDLS and CDR2 YYNGEE. The CDR3: CASSVLTGGNEKLFF. Here the CDR3 DNA reads TGTGCCAGCAGCGTATTGACAGGGGGAAATGAAAAACTGTTTTTT.

This rearrangement joins TRBV12-3 or TRBV12-4 to TRBJ2-4; 8 bases agree with TRBD1. The length of the CDR3 is 14 residues. Trimming cost V 1 base and J 13 bases; bases outside gene matches: 9. CDR3 sequence reads: CASSLGQGAREQYF. DNA for the CDR3: TGTGCCAGCAGTTTAGGCCAGGGGGCGCGTGAGCAGTACTTC.

This clonotype was seen at least ten times. The gene calls are TRBV5-1 and TRBJ1-2; D is ambiguous. The CDR3 loop spans 15 amino acids. The V end was cut by 1 base, the J end by 0 bases, with 10 bases between. CDR1 and CDR2 (germline): SGHRS, YFSETQ. CDR3 in amino acids: CASSLKAPANYGYTF. The DNA for the CDR3 is TGCGCCAGCAGCTTGAAAGCGCCAGCTAACTATGGCTACACCTTC. Variable domain in full (rest from reference TRBV5-1 and TRBJ1-2): KAGVTQTPRYLIKTRGQQVTLSCSPISGHRSVSWYQQTPGQGLQFLFEYFSETQRNKGNFPGRFSGRQFSNSRSEMNVSTLELGDSALYLCASSLKAPANYGYTFGSGTRLTVV.

This chain connects TRBV5-1 to TRBJ2-6; unclear D gene. Per the germline V gene, CDR1 is SGHRS and CDR2 is YFSETQ. Trimming removed 1 base from V and 8 bases from J, with 10 bases in between. The CDR3 spans 14 residues. The CDR3 DNA follows: TGCGCCAGCAGCTTGACACAGCCTTCCAACGTCCTGACTTTC. The encoded protein is CASSLTQPSNVLTF.

The chain carries TRBV29-1 and TRBJ2-7; the match to TRBD1 covers 10 bases. The CDR3 is 13 amino acids. Per the germline V gene, CDR1 is SQVTM and CDR2 is ANQGSEA. Trimming cost V 4 bases and J 2 bases; bases outside gene matches: 2. Here the CDR3 DNA reads TGCAGCGTTGTGACAGGGGGCACCTACGAGCAGTACTTC. It translates to CSVVTGGTYEQYF.

This sequence joins TRBV5-1 and TRBJ2-5; 7 bases line up with TRBD1. The DNA end favors TRBJ2-7, so the J call may be wrong. Germline V lookup: CDR1 SGHRS, CDR2 YFSETQ. CDR3 length: 14 residues. As DNA, the CDR3 is TGCGCCAGCAGCTCGGGACAGCCTGGGGACGAGCAGTACTTC. Translating it yields CASSSGQPGDEQYF.

Notes on this clonotype: Being one base from a much bigger clone, this may be a read error. V and J are TRBV6-5 and TRBJ2-5; D possibly corresponds to TRBD2 (6 bases). Germline V gene data show CDR1 as MNHEY and CDR2 as SVGAGI. The CDR3 is 15 residues long. The V and J ends lost 2 bases and 5 bases respectively, with 15 bases between them. The CDR3 DNA reads as TGTGCCAGCAGTTACCACACACTAGCTAGGGAGACCCAGTACTTC. It translates to CASSYHTLARETQYF.